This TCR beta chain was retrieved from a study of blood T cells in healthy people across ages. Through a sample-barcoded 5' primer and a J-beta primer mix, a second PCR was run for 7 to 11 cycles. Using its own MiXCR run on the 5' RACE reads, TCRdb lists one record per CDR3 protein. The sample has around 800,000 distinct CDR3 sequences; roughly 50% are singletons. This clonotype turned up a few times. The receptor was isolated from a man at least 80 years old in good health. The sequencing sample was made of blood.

The DNA for the CDR3 is TGCAGCGTTTCGACCGGGGAAGCGGGGACCCAGTACTTC. Its protein product is CSVSTGEAGTQYF. The genes are TRBV29-1 and TRBJ2-5, with D possibly TRBD2 on 6 matching bases. The CDR3 is 13 amino acids. Trimming cost V 5 bases and J 7 bases, with 17 bases left between them. CDR1 and CDR2 from the germline V gene are SQVTM and ANQGSEA.